The 11 T cell receptor beta chains given below trace back to one sample, sequenced in a study of human T cells and chemical hapten exposure. The sample's time point: patch test 3, about 24 weeks after DPC sensitization. Treatment in this sample: therapeutic diphenylcyclopropenone sensitization with weekly scalp DPC. MiXCR, run by TCRdb on the RACE reads, gives a single entry per CDR3 protein. The sample holds 85,000 to 100,000 distinct CDR3 sequences; around 25% are singletons and the top ten take 10% to 13%. The starting material was whole blood, obtained in connection with sensitization to the hapten diphenylcyclopropenone (DPC). All receptors derive from a middle-aged man with alopecia areata. Some clones in this sample may be carry-over from other donors' samples.

CDR3 sequence: CASSPGTGASYEQYF. The CDR3 coding sequence is TGTGCCAGCAGTCCCGGGACAGGGGCCTCCTACGAGCAGTACTTC. This chain links TRBV28 with TRBJ2-7; 10 bases line up with TRBD1. The CDR3 runs 15 residues. Trimming at V came to 5 bases and at J to 0 bases, leaving 4 bases not matched to a gene. CDR1 is MDHEN and CDR2 is SYDVKM in the germline V gene.

This chain links TRBV10-3 with TRBJ2-3; 9 bases match TRBD1. Losses at the gene ends were 10 bases for V and 6 bases for J; bases not matched to a gene: 8. Per germline, CDR1 ENHRY and CDR2 SYGVKD. The CDR3 runs 13 residues. The CDR3 sequence is CASRDRDPDTQYF. CDR3 sequence (DNA): TGTGCCAGCCGGGACAGGGACCCCGATACGCAGTATTTT.

In its sample, this clonotype was seen a few times. An end of the junction differs from the germline gene, which may be a read error. This chain connects TRBV6-5 to TRBJ1-2; D unresolved. The germline V gene encodes CDR1 MNHEY and CDR2 SVGAGI. The CDR3 totals 15 residues. The CDR3 sequence is CASSYSPYSGYGDTF. The CDR3 coding sequence is TGTGCCAGCAGTTACTCCCCTTACAGTGGTTATGGCGACACCTTC.

The chain is built from TRBV25-1 and TRBJ2-1; TRBD2 agrees at 7 bases. From germline, CDR1 is MGHDK and CDR2 SYGVNS. Trimming cost V 3 bases and J 12 bases; bases outside gene matches: 5. The CDR3 sequence is 12 residues long. The CDR3 protein is CASSEGGRGQFF. CDR3 DNA: TGTGCCAGCAGTGAGGGGGGGAGGGGGCAGTTCTTC.

This clonotype was seen a few times. The chain combines TRBV7-2 with TRBJ2-1; perhaps TRBD2 as D (6 bases). The CDR3 has 14 residues. Looked up from germline, CDR1 is SGHTA and CDR2 is FQGNSA. The V end lost 1 base, the J end lost 8 bases, and 12 bases lay between the germline ends. CDR3 nucleotide sequence: TGTGCCAGCAGCTTAGGCCCGGGAGCGCATGAGCAGTTCTTC. Translating it yields CASSLGPGAHEQFF.

This clonotype came up many times. This sequence joins TRBV20-1 and TRBJ2-1; 10 bases match TRBD2. The CDR3 covers 18 residues. Unmatched junction bases numbered 11, after V lost 0 bases and J lost 3 bases. The germline V gene encodes CDR1 DFQATT and CDR2 SNEGSKA (reference sequence). CDR3 sequence: CSARESVAGGTFYNEQFF. The CDR3 coding sequence is TGCAGTGCTAGAGAGAGTGTAGCGGGAGGAACGTTCTACAATGAGCAGTTCTTC.

This clonotype was counted between two and nine times. CDR3 DNA: TGTGCCAGCAGCTTACGTCGACTAGCGGGAGGGCTGTACACAGATACGCAGTATTTT. It is translated as CASSLRRLAGGLYTDTQYF. This chain uses TRBV6-5 with TRBJ2-3; 14 bases fit TRBD2. Unmatched junction bases numbered 13, after V lost 6 bases and J lost 2 bases. Germline V gene data show CDR1 as MNHEY and CDR2 as SVGAGI. This CDR3 is built from 19 residues.

Of note for this clonotype: Being one base from a much bigger clone, this may be a read error. V and J are TRBV29-1 and TRBJ2-1; TRBD2 aligns across 15 bases. The CDR3 loop spans 15 amino acids. Germline-derived CDR1 and CDR2 are SQVTM and ANQGSEA. The CDR3 DNA reads TGCAGCGTCGAAGGGACTAGCGGGAGGCTGGATGAGCAGTTCTTC. As protein: CSVEGTSGRLDEQFF.

This clonotype came up a few times. The V call is TRBV10-3, the J call TRBJ2-3, with D unclear. The V end was cut by 1 base, the J end by 3 bases, with 14 bases between. The length of the CDR3 is 16 residues. Germline CDR1 reads ENHRY; CDR2 reads SYGVKD. CDR3 nucleotides: TGTGCCATCAGTGAGTTCGTACTTTCCCCGACAGATACGCAGTATTTT. Protein product: CAISEFVLSPTDTQYF.

This clonotype was seen a handful of times. V and J are TRBV20-1 and TRBJ2-7, with TRBD2 matching over 8 bases. The CDR3 sequence is 15 residues long. Germline V CDR1 and CDR2: DFQATT, SNEGSKA (reference sequence). With 4 bases clipped from V and 1 base from J, the junction kept 9 bases outside the gene matches. The CDR3 protein is CSATDGLALSYEQYF. The CDR3 DNA is TGCAGTGCTACGGACGGACTAGCTCTTTCCTACGAGCAGTACTTC.

A remark on this clonotype: Since a much larger clone is just one base distant, this may be a read error. V usage is TRBV28 and J usage is TRBJ2-5; D is undetermined. The germline V gene encodes CDR1 MDHEN and CDR2 SYDVKM. The CDR3 is made up of 17 amino acids. V lost 4 bases and J lost 0, with 18 bases in between. The CDR3 is CASSSNRGSWYQETQYF. For the CDR3, the DNA is TGTGCCAGCAGTTCAAACCGCGGCAGTTGGTACCAAGAGACCCAGTACTTC.